Listed below are T cell receptor beta chains from one sample, sequenced in a study of T cells in Graves' hyperthyroidism and ophthalmopathy. Each CDR3 protein is one row after TCRdb ran MiXCR on the multiplex PCR reads. The repertoire holds 480,000 or so distinct CDR3 sequences, with about 46% as singletons. The sequencing sample was made of peripheral blood or thyroid tissue (not recorded which). All receptors come from an adult woman with Graves' disease, either hyperthyroidism or ophthalmopathy (not recorded which). Both conserved end residues are part of each CDR3. D genes are given only for firm matches. Some rows mark clone size as missing; the rest say once, few, many or name a class of expanded clone.

V gene: TRBV27; J gene: TRBJ1-2; D gene: .; clone size: few; CDR3 DNA: TGTGCCAGCAGTTTCCGGGATACCTATGGCTACACCTTC; CDR3 protein: CASSFRDTYGYTF
V gene: TRBV6-5; J gene: TRBJ2-7; D gene: .; clone size: few; CDR3 DNA: TGTGCCAGCAGTTACAGCGGAGGGATCTACGAGCAGTACTTC; CDR3 protein: CASSYSGGIYEQYF
V gene: TRBV11-2; J gene: TRBJ1-2; D gene: TRBD1; clone size: few; CDR3 DNA: TGTGCCAGCAGCCGGACAGGGATCTATGGCTACACCTTC; CDR3 protein: CASSRTGIYGYTF
V gene: TRBV29-1; J gene: TRBJ1-2; D gene: .; clone size: .; CDR3 DNA: TGCAGCGTTGAAGCGGGTACAGGGAAATATGGCTACACCTTC; CDR3 protein: CSVEAGTGKYGYTF
V gene: TRBV19; J gene: TRBJ1-1; D gene: .; clone size: .; CDR3 DNA: TGTGCCAGTAGTAGGGGGTACTCTGAAGCTTTCTTT; CDR3 protein: CASSRGYSEAFF
V gene: TRBV29-1; J gene: TRBJ1-5; D gene: TRBD1; clone size: .; CDR3 DNA: TGCAGCGTATGGGACAGGGATCAGCCCCAGCATTTT; CDR3 protein: CSVWDRDQPQHF
V gene: TRBV15; J gene: TRBJ1-5; D gene: TRBD1; clone size: few; CDR3 DNA: TGTGCCACCAGCAGCCACTCGACAGGGAGTCAGCCCCAGCATTTT; CDR3 protein: CATSSHSTGSQPQHF
V gene: TRBV2; J gene: TRBJ1-1; D gene: TRBD1; clone size: few; CDR3 DNA: TGTGCCAGCAGTTTACAGGGGGCGCGGGTCAACACTGAAGCTTTCTTT; CDR3 protein: CASSLQGARVNTEAFF
V gene: TRBV20-1; J gene: TRBJ2-7; D gene: TRBD2; clone size: few; CDR3 DNA: TGCAGTGCTACTAGCGGCTACCCTACCGAGCAGTACTTC; CDR3 protein: CSATSGYPTEQYF
V gene: TRBV19; J gene: TRBJ1-1; D gene: .; clone size: .; CDR3 DNA: TGTGCCAGTAGTACGGTCGGGGGGGCGCGGACTGAAGCTTTCTTT; CDR3 protein: CASSTVGGARTEAFF
V gene: TRBV4-3; J gene: TRBJ2-5; D gene: .; clone size: few; CDR3 DNA: TGCGCCAGCAGCCAAGATAAGAAAACGGCTCGGCAAGAGACCCAGTACTTC; CDR3 protein: CASSQDKKTARQETQYF
V gene: TRBV29-1; J gene: TRBJ1-2; D gene: .; clone size: few; CDR3 DNA: TGCAGCGTTGACCCCCAGATGGGACTCTATGGCTACACCTTC; CDR3 protein: CSVDPQMGLYGYTF
V gene: TRBV5-1; J gene: TRBJ2-7; D gene: .; clone size: many; CDR3 DNA: TGCGCCAGCAGCTTGGGCATGACTAGTTACGAGCAGTACTTC; CDR3 protein: CASSLGMTSYEQYF
V gene: TRBV20-1; J gene: TRBJ2-2; D gene: .; clone size: .; CDR3 DNA: TGCAGTGCTCTATGGCAGGGTGGCACCGGGGAGCTGTTTTTT; CDR3 protein: CSALWQGGTGELFF
V gene: TRBV19; J gene: TRBJ2-2; D gene: .; clone size: many; CDR3 DNA: TGTGCCAGTAGTATACTAACAGGGACCGGGGAGCTGTTTTTT; CDR3 protein: CASSILTGTGELFF
V gene: TRBV6-5; J gene: TRBJ2-7; D gene: .; clone size: many; CDR3 DNA: TGTGCCAGCAGGGTCCCACAACCCCCCTACGAGCAGTACTTC; CDR3 protein: CASRVPQPPYEQYF
V gene: TRBV2; J gene: TRBJ1-2; D gene: TRBD1; clone size: .; CDR3 DNA: TGTGCCAGCAGGGGGGACAGGGCCTTTAATGAGTATGGCTACACCTTC; CDR3 protein: CASRGDRAFNEYGYTF
V gene: TRBV29-1; J gene: TRBJ1-1; D gene: TRBD1; clone size: few; CDR3 DNA: TGCAGCGTTTGGGACAGGGGGATCGAGGCTTTCTTT; CDR3 protein: CSVWDRGIEAFF
V gene: TRBV15; J gene: TRBJ1-1; D gene: TRBD1; clone size: .; CDR3 DNA: TGTGCCACCAGCAGATGGGACAGAATGAACACTGAAGCTTTCTTT; CDR3 protein: CATSRWDRMNTEAFF
V gene: TRBV28; J gene: TRBJ1-2; D gene: .; clone size: few; CDR3 DNA: TGTGCCAGCAGTTTGGGGCGCGTGGAGTTCGGCTACACCTTC; CDR3 protein: CASSLGRVEFGYTF
V gene: TRBV12-3/TRBV12-4; J gene: TRBJ2-7; D gene: .; clone size: many; CDR3 DNA: TGTGCCAGCAGGGGCTCCTCCAGCGAGCAGTACTTC; CDR3 protein: CASRGSSSEQYF
V gene: TRBV20-1; J gene: TRBJ1-1; D gene: .; clone size: .; CDR3 DNA: TGCAGTGCTAGACAACTCAGCCGGGGGGGCAGGGAAGCTTTCTTT; CDR3 protein: CSARQLSRGGREAFF
V gene: TRBV13; J gene: TRBJ1-5; D gene: .; clone size: few; CDR3 DNA: TGTGCCAGCAGCTTAGGGGGGGGGGTTAGCAATCAGCCCCAGCATTTT; CDR3 protein: CASSLGGGVSNQPQHF
V gene: TRBV5-1; J gene: TRBJ1-2; D gene: .; clone size: few; CDR3 DNA: TGCGCCAGCAGCTTGGGACCAGGGGATGGCTACACCTTC; CDR3 protein: CASSLGPGDGYTF
V gene: TRBV10-3; J gene: TRBJ2-7; D gene: TRBD2; clone size: many; CDR3 DNA: TGTGCCACCCGGGGGACTAGCGGGAGATCCTACGAGCAGTACTTC; CDR3 protein: CATRGTSGRSYEQYF
V gene: TRBV4-2; J gene: TRBJ1-5; D gene: TRBD1; clone size: few; CDR3 DNA: TGTGCCAGCAGCTTAGACAGGGATAATCAGCCCCAGCATTTT; CDR3 protein: CASSLDRDNQPQHF
V gene: TRBV7-2; J gene: TRBJ1-4; D gene: .; clone size: few; CDR3 DNA: TGTGCCAGCAGCTTAAGGGCGGGCGACCTTGGGAAACTGTTTTTT; CDR3 protein: CASSLRAGDLGKLFF
V gene: TRBV7-9; J gene: TRBJ1-4; D gene: .; clone size: .; CDR3 DNA: TGTGCCAGCAGTCCCACAGGGAATCAACTGTTTTTT; CDR3 protein: CASSPTGNQLFF
V gene: TRBV29-1; J gene: TRBJ2-2; D gene: .; clone size: many; CDR3 DNA: TGCAGCGTGGGTGGATCGAACACCGGGGAGCTGTTTTTT; CDR3 protein: CSVGGSNTGELFF
V gene: TRBV30; J gene: TRBJ2-5; D gene: TRBD2; clone size: few; CDR3 DNA: TGTGCCTGGAGTGTAGGGGGGCGGGAGGTCCCCTACTTC; CDR3 protein: CAWSVGGREVPYF
V gene: TRBV2; J gene: TRBJ1-6; D gene: .; clone size: .; CDR3 DNA: TGTGCCAGCAGCAGGGTGAGGAATAATTCACCCCTCCACTTT; CDR3 protein: CASSRVRNNSPLHF
V gene: TRBV20-1; J gene: TRBJ2-7; D gene: TRBD1; clone size: .; CDR3 DNA: TGCAGTGCTAGAGGTGGACAGGGCAGCTACGAGCAGTACTTC; CDR3 protein: CSARGGQGSYEQYF